The 12 T cell receptor beta chains below come from one sample, sequenced in a study of tumor T cells in aggressive B-cell lymphoma (dated by TCRdb to 2016 to 2017). Library preparation was by the immunoSEQ multiplex PCR assay. TCRdb limited this immuneACCESS table to in-frame rearrangements with V and J called. A share of clones is missing; checked studies link under half to unresolved V genes, and the rest is unexplained. The sample table holds 2,000 to 2,500 clones, of which 70% to 85% were seen once. The top ten hold approximately 4.7% of the sample. Material for sequencing was tumor tissue. These receptors were obtained from an adult with diffuse large B cell lymphoma.

In its sample, this clone was seen once. The chain couples TRBV7-8 to TRBJ2-7; a possible D gene is TRBD1 (7 bases). The length of the CDR3 is 12 residues. Deletions cut 6 bases from V and 3 bases from J, with 9 bases between. Germline CDR1 reads SGHVS; CDR2 reads FQNEAQ. The CDR3 region is CASRRDSYEQYF. CDR3 DNA: TGTGCCAGCAGGCGGGACAGCTACGAGCAGTACTTC.

Turning to this clone: One end of the junction does not line up with germline, which may come from a read error. Here the CDR3 reads CASSRRGQSIDTQYF. Written as DNA, the CDR3 is TGTGCCAGCAGCCGACGCGGACAGAGCATAGATACGCAGTATTTT. The gene calls are TRBV6-6 and TRBJ2-3; a weak D match, TRBD1 (6 bases). CDR3 size: 15 residues. From germline, CDR1 is MNHNY and CDR2 SVGAGI (reference sequence).

The chain joins TRBV27 to TRBJ2-3; D is perhaps TRBD2 (5 bases). The CDR3 length is 16 residues. Germline assignment: CDR1 MNHEY and CDR2 SMNVEV (reference sequence). The V and J ends lost 6 bases and 0 bases respectively, with 16 bases between them. CDR3 nucleotide sequence: TGTGCCAGCAGCGCGGCATTAGCGAGTAGCACAGATACGCAGTATTTT. Translated, it gives CASSAALASSTDTQYF.

The chain has TRBV5-1 and TRBJ2-1, with 14 bases aligning to TRBD2. The germline V gene has CDR1 SGHRS and CDR2 YFSETQ. V shed 4 bases, J shed 0 bases, and the junction held 6 bases outside the gene matches. This CDR3 is built from 18 residues. CDR3 nucleotides: TGCGCCAGCAGCCCGGGACTAGCGGGGGAAAGCTCCTACAATGAGCAGTTCTTC. Its protein is CASSPGLAGESSYNEQFF.

The chain is built from TRBV5-1 and TRBJ2-5; 16 bases are a match to TRBD2. Germline lookup yields CDR1 SGHRS and CDR2 YFSETQ. The CDR3 runs 16 residues. V shed 4 bases, J shed 4 bases, and the junction held 4 bases outside the gene matches. The CDR3 DNA follows: TGCGCCAGCAGCCCGGGACTAGCGGGAGGGTTAGAGACCCAGTACTTC. It specifies CASSPGLAGGLETQYF.

This chain connects TRBV29-1 to TRBJ1-2, with TRBD1 identical over 8 bases. Germline V gene lookup returns CDR1 SQVTM and CDR2 ANQGSEA. The CDR3 covers 12 residues. Losses at the gene ends were 5 bases for V and 8 bases for J; bases not matched to a gene: 7. The CDR3: CSVWGQVRGYTF. The CDR3 region has the DNA TGCAGCGTTTGGGGACAGGTACGAGGCTACACCTTC.

This sequence joins TRBV6-1 and TRBJ2-3; 9 bases line up with TRBD1. The CDR3 consists of 16 residues. V lost 4 bases, J lost 5 bases, and 10 bases stayed unmatched. The germline gives CDR1 MNHNS, CDR2 SASEGT. The DNA of the CDR3 is TGTGCCAGCAGTGGTAAGGGGACAGGGTTTGGAGATACGCAGTATTTT. It specifies CASSGKGTGFGDTQYF.

The chain employs TRBV13 and TRBJ2-3; 11 bases align to TRBD2. V was pared by 5 bases and J by 2 bases, with 6 bases of the junction left unmatched. CDR3 length equals 16 residues. Germline V gene sequence: CDR1 PRHDT, CDR2 FYEKMQ (reference sequence). The CDR3 DNA sequence: TGTGCCAGCAGCGCCGGGACTAGCGGCATCACAGATACGCAGTATTTT. As protein: CASSAGTSGITDTQYF.

As for this clone: The same CDR3 also results from other DNA sequences found in this sample. The J gene is TRBJ2-5, the V gene TRBV6-1, with 7 bases fitting TRBD1. Looked up from germline, CDR1 is MNHNS and CDR2 is SASEGT. The V gene end was trimmed by 4 bases and the J gene end by 0 bases; junction bases not matched to a gene: 8. CDR3 length: 16 residues. The CDR3 DNA reads TGTGCCAGCAGTGTTCCGGACAGGAGGTACCAAGAGACCCAGTACTTC. Protein product: CASSVPDRRYQETQYF.

This chain uses TRBV4-1 with TRBJ2-5; TRBD1 aligns across 7 bases. V shed 5 bases and J 5 bases; nucleotides not matched to a gene: 11. Germline V lookup: CDR1 MGHRA, CDR2 YSYEKL. CDR3 length: 15 amino acids. CDR3 bases: TGCGCCAGCAGCTCCGAACCCACAGGGGCCGAGACCCAGTACTTC. This sequence encodes CASSSEPTGAETQYF.

Points on this clone: The germline gene is not matched at one end of the junction; a read error may be the cause. Additional DNA sequences in this sample encode the identical CDR3. This chain connects TRBV5-6 to TRBJ2-2; TRBD2 matches 12 bases. The CDR3 loop spans 17 amino acids. Germline CDR1 and CDR2: SGHDT and YYEEEE. The chain's CDR3 is CASSSAGLAGFTGELFF. As DNA, the CDR3 is TGTGCCAGCAGCTCCGCCGGACTAGCGGGATTTACCGGGGAGCTGTTCTTT.

On this clone itself: Given a much more abundant clone one base away, this may be a read error. The chain links TRBV29-1 to TRBJ2-3, with 11 bases matching TRBD2. V lost 4 bases to trimming and J lost 7 bases; unmatched junction nucleotides: 7. Germline lookup yields CDR1 SQVTM and CDR2 ANQGSEA. The CDR3 covers 14 residues. The CDR3 loop is CSVVHSGRANTQYF. CDR3 bases: TGCAGCGTTGTTCATAGCGGGAGGGCCAATACGCAGTATTTT.